This T cell receptor beta chain derives from a study of blood T cell repertoires in COVID-19. Study-wide context: Specimens from acute and convalescent COVID-19 originated in the United States, Italy and Spain. The analysed material was cDNA or gDNA that came from T cells, B-cell-depleted T cells, or PBMCs.

Germline V gene lookup returns CDR1 LNHDA and CDR2 SQIVND (reference sequence). The length of the CDR3 is 16 residues. In the original processing: How many nucleated cells were present was estimated from reference gene primer amplification. Clones were sequenced by immunoSEQ multiplex PCR, and TCRdb holds only the in-frame ones, with some missing. V and J calls and clone size follow that table, whereas D and trimming were derived from the DNA. Of about 33,000 clones in the sample, around nine tenths were seen once. Worth noting for this clone: One end of the junction fails to match germline, which may point to a read error.

The chain carries TRBV19 and TRBJ2-3; 7 positions agree with TRBD2. This TCR derives from a man aged 65-85 years with acute or convalescent COVID-19. What was sequenced was peripheral blood. For the CDR3, the DNA is TGTGCCAGTAGTATATATACCGAGACTAGCAAAGATACGCAGTATTTT. This encodes CASSIYTETSKDTQYF.